Each of the 31 T cell receptor beta chains below was sequenced from the same sample in a study of T cell repertoires in cytomegalovirus infection. Their target antigens are unknown. MiXCR, applied by TCRdb to the reads, yields one record per CDR3 protein. This sample yields hundreds of thousands of distinct CDR3 sequences, of which 30% to 40% are seen a single time; around an eighth belongs to the top ten. Specimen: cultured CD8+ T cells from PBMCs, collected from culture after CMV antigen stimulation. Every receptor here comes from a human donor in good health (CMV status not recorded). Some clones in this sample may be carry-over from other donors' samples.

This clonotype was seen a few times. The V gene is TRBV11-2, the J gene TRBJ1-4; no reliable D call. CDR3 length: 16 amino acids. Trimming took 1 base from V and 5 from J, leaving 14 bases between them. Germline V lookup: CDR1 SGHAT, CDR2 FQNNGV. CDR3 residues: CASSLGFRKANEKLFF. The CDR3 nucleotides are TGTGCCAGCAGCTTAGGATTCCGCAAGGCGAATGAAAAACTGTTTTTT.

This clonotype has only a few counts. The chain is built from TRBV5-1 and TRBJ2-4, with D perhaps TRBD1 (5 bases). Germline values: CDR1 SGHRS, CDR2 YFSETQ. The CDR3 spans 14 residues. V lost 0 bases and J lost 5, with 9 bases in between. CDR3: CASSLGDSQNIQYF. As DNA, the CDR3 is TGCGCCAGCAGCTTGGGAGACAGCCAAAACATTCAGTACTTC.

This chain uses TRBV27 with TRBJ2-5; 7 bases line up with TRBD2. The CDR3 is made up of 14 amino acids. Germline trimming cut 4 bases from V and 5 bases from J; bases unmatched to any gene: 7. Germline V gene sequence: CDR1 MNHEY, CDR2 SMNVEV (reference sequence). This CDR3 reads CASSSWGGMETQYF. CDR3 sequence (DNA): TGTGCCAGCAGTTCTTGGGGGGGAATGGAGACCCAGTACTTC.

This clonotype has a count of ten or more. The genes are TRBV7-6 and TRBJ1-6; a weak D match, TRBD1 (5 bases). This CDR3 comprises 14 residues. Trimming removed 1 base at V and 9 bases at J, with 10 bases between. Germline V gene data show CDR1 as SGHVS and CDR2 as FNYEAQ. The CDR3 nucleotides are TGTGCCAGCAGCTTAGGGGACGAAATTTCACCCCTCCACTTT. This codes for CASSLGDEISPLHF.

The chain carries TRBV6-5 and TRBJ1-1; unclear D gene. The CDR3 is 14 amino acids. V lost 3 bases and J 1 base, leaving 9 bases between the germline ends. CDR1 MNHEY and CDR2 SVGAGI come from the germline V gene. The CDR3 protein is CASSYKLPNTEAFF. In DNA form, the CDR3 reads TGTGCCAGCAGTTATAAGTTGCCGAACACTGAAGCTTTCTTT.

A few counts support this clonotype. V gene TRBV10-1 combines with J gene TRBJ1-3, with D unresolved. Germline V lookup: CDR1 WNHNN, CDR2 SYGVQD (reference sequence). Deletions cut 3 bases from V and 2 bases from J, with 8 bases between. The CDR3 is 14 residues long. CDR3 coding DNA: TGCGCCAGCAGTGACCCTTTCACTGGAAACACCATATATTTT. Its translation is CASSDPFTGNTIYF.

This clonotype was seen many times. The chain recombines TRBV7-8 with TRBJ2-5; 11 bases align to TRBD2. V gave up 5 bases and J gave up 4 bases; unmatched junction bases: 12. The CDR3 contains 17 residues. Germline V gene lookup returns CDR1 SGHVS and CDR2 FQNEAQ. The CDR3 DNA follows: TGTGCCAGCAGCCCTACTAGCGGGGGAAGGTTGCGAGAGACCCAGTACTTC. Amino acids: CASSPTSGGRLRETQYF.

For this clonotype: This may be a read error: a much more frequent sequence differs by one nucleotide. CDR3 in DNA: TGTACCAGCAGCCACGAGTGGCGATCGTACAATGAGCAGTTCTTC. Protein product: CTSSHEWRSYNEQFF. The chain recombines TRBV7-2 with TRBJ2-1; unclear D gene. Trimming stripped 5 bases from V and 4 bases from J, with 15 bases between. Germline V CDR1 and CDR2: SGHTA, FQGNSA. There are 15 residues in the CDR3.

This clonotype was detected a few times. The V gene is TRBV20-1, the J gene TRBJ2-1; TRBD2 matches at 12 bases. Germline V gene sequence: CDR1 DFQATT, CDR2 SNEGSKA (reference sequence). V lost 1 base, J lost 5 bases, and 12 bases stayed unmatched. This CDR3 is built from 18 residues. The CDR3: CSARVEPPSGGDHNEQFF. In DNA form, the CDR3 reads TGCAGTGCTAGAGTGGAACCCCCTAGCGGGGGGGACCACAATGAGCAGTTCTTC.

The CDR3 coding sequence is TGTGCCAGCAGTTACTCTATAGGGCCCTACGTAGAGGGCACTGAAGCTTTCTTT. Protein: CASSYSIGPYVEGTEAFF. The rearrangement joins TRBV6-5 to TRBJ1-1; D uncertain. CDR1 MNHEY and CDR2 SVGAGI come from the germline V gene. CDR3 length equals 18 residues. With 0 bases removed from V and 4 bases from J, the gap between germline ends came to 21 bases.

The chain combines TRBV15 with TRBJ2-4, with 7 bases identical to TRBD1. Germline loops: CDR1 LNHNV, CDR2 YYDKDF (reference sequence). Trimming took 0 bases from V and 12 from J; bases not matched to a gene: 5. This CDR3 is 13 amino acids long. This CDR3 reads CATSRERTGTQYF. The CDR3 nucleotides are TGTGCCACCAGCAGAGAGCGGACAGGAACTCAGTACTTC.

The V gene is TRBV6-1, the J gene TRBJ2-6, with D possibly matching TRBD1 (6 bases). The V end lost 10 bases, the J end lost 2 bases, and 15 bases lay between the germline ends. This CDR3 spans 15 amino acids. The germline CDR1 and CDR2 sequences are MNHNS and SASEGT. DNA of the CDR3: TGTGCCACCAAACTACAGGGAACTGGGGCCAACGTCCTGACTTTC. It encodes CATKLQGTGANVLTF.

In this sample, this clonotype turned up a few times. The chain couples TRBV12-3 or TRBV12-4 to TRBJ2-5; tentatively, D is TRBD1 or TRBD2 (5 bases each). V lost 3 bases, J lost 5 bases, and 13 bases lay in between. The CDR3 runs 14 residues. This CDR3 is CASSFEGPAETQYF. CDR3 nucleotides: TGTGCCAGCAGTTTTGAGGGGCCCGCGGAGACCCAGTACTTC.

The genes are TRBV29-1 and TRBJ1-2; 7 nucleotides agree with TRBD1. V trimming: 2 bases; J trimming: 1 base; junction bases outside the gene matches: 4. The CDR3 has 14 residues. CDR1 SQVTM and CDR2 ANQGSEA come from the germline V gene. CDR3 nucleotide sequence: TGCAGCGTTGAATTCCAGGGGGATAACTATGGCTACACCTTC. Amino acids: CSVEFQGDNYGYTF.

The gene calls are TRBV27 and TRBJ1-1; D is unclear. This CDR3 is 13 amino acids long. CDR1 is MNHEY and CDR2 is SMNVEV in the germline V gene (reference sequence). Trimming pared 11 bases from V and 0 bases from J, leaving 13 bases between. CDR3 coding DNA: TGTGCCGCCCGGATAGCCATGAACACTGAAGCTTTCTTT. Translation gives CAARIAMNTEAFF.

As for this clonotype: A single base separates this from a much larger clone, so it may be a read error. This chain joins TRBV7-6 and TRBJ2-2, with TRBD1 identical over 8 bases. The trim removed 6 bases at V and 7 bases at J, leaving 7 bases unmatched. This CDR3 region has 14 residues. The germline V gene encodes CDR1 SGHVS and CDR2 FNYEAQ. CDR3 sequence reads: CASRGQGLVGELFF. CDR3 nucleotide sequence: TGTGCCAGCAGAGGACAGGGTCTGGTCGGGGAGCTGTTTTTT.

This clonotype was recorded a few times. The chain has TRBV19 and TRBJ2-7, with 7 bases that match TRBD1. The CDR3 consists of 17 residues. Losses at the gene ends were 3 bases for V and 0 bases for J; bases not matched to a gene: 11. From germline, CDR1 is LNHDA and CDR2 SQIVND (reference sequence). The CDR3: CASSIASSGGSSYEQYF. In DNA form, the CDR3 reads TGTGCCAGTAGTATCGCCTCTTCAGGGGGAAGCTCCTACGAGCAGTACTTC.

This clonotype has a count of ten or more. The chain joins TRBV24-1 to TRBJ2-2; no clear D. Germline V gene data show CDR1 as KGHDR and CDR2 as SFDVKD. The CDR3 sequence is 13 residues long. The germline V and J ends were trimmed by 3 bases and 5 bases, with 6 bases remaining between them. The CDR3 sequence is CATSDLSTGELFF. CDR3 nucleotide sequence: TGTGCCACCAGTGATCTAAGTACCGGGGAGCTGTTTTTT.

V and J are TRBV27 and TRBJ2-7; weak D call: TRBD1 (6 bases). CDR3 length: 13 amino acids. CDR1 MNHEY and CDR2 SMNVEV come from the germline V gene (reference sequence). V lost 10 bases, J lost 7 bases, and 20 bases lay in between. The DNA for the CDR3 is TGTGCCACCCAAATCACAGGGTTGGGGGAGCAGTACTTC. It translates to CATQITGLGEQYF.

This clonotype was found a few times. This chain links TRBV19 with TRBJ1-1, with D perhaps TRBD1 (6 bases). Germline V gives CDR1 LNHDA, CDR2 SQIVND (reference sequence). This CDR3 comprises 16 residues. Trimming removed 5 bases from V and 1 base from J, with 17 bases in between. The CDR3 DNA follows: TGTGCCAGTAGTGGCAGTCGGGACAACGAGAACACTGAAGCTTTCTTT. Its translation is CASSGSRDNENTEAFF. The full variable domain, with the rest looked up from reference TRBV19 and TRBJ1-1, is DGGITQSPKYLFRKEGQNVTLSCEQNLNHDAMYWYRQDPGQGLRLIYYSQIVNDFQKGDIAEGYSVSREKKESFPLTVTSAQKNPTAFYLCASSGSRDNENTEAFFGQGTRLTVV.

J is TRBJ1-1 and V is TRBV4-1; possibly TRBD1 for D (6 bases). There are 14 residues in the CDR3. V was shortened by 0 bases and J by 4 bases, with 9 bases between the two germline ends. Germline values: CDR1 MGHRA, CDR2 YSYEKL. CDR3 loop: CASSQDTGSTEAFF. Written as DNA, the CDR3 is TGCGCCAGCAGCCAAGATACAGGGTCCACTGAAGCTTTCTTT.

The V gene is TRBV6-1, the J gene TRBJ1-5; D perhaps matches TRBD1 (5 bases). The CDR3 contains 15 residues. The germline V gene encodes CDR1 MNHNS and CDR2 SASEGT. Between the trimmed V and J ends, which lost 1 base and 6 bases, there was a span of 13 bases. The CDR3 loop reads CASSEGPGRVQPQHF. CDR3 bases: TGTGCCAGCAGTGAAGGGCCAGGGAGGGTTCAGCCCCAGCATTTT.

The chain employs TRBV4-1 and TRBJ2-1, with TRBD2 as a possible D gene (5 bases). Trimming stripped 0 bases from V and 5 bases from J, with 8 bases between. This CDR3 is built from 14 residues. Looked up from germline, CDR1 is MGHRA and CDR2 is YSYEKL. The CDR3 protein is CASSQEQADNEQFF. CDR3 in DNA: TGCGCCAGCAGCCAAGAACAAGCGGACAATGAGCAGTTCTTC.

This clonotype appeared a few times. The V gene is TRBV7-6, the J gene TRBJ2-1, with D unresolved. Trimming cost V 5 bases and J 9 bases, with 11 bases left between them. Germline values: CDR1 SGHVS, CDR2 FNYEAQ. The CDR3 totals 12 residues. Here the CDR3 DNA reads TGTGCCAGCAGCCTGACGTGGGGTGAGCAGTTCTTC. This codes for CASSLTWGEQFF.

The chain is built from TRBV27 and TRBJ2-7; D may match TRBD1 or TRBD2 (5 bases each). Germline loops: CDR1 MNHEY, CDR2 SMNVEV (reference sequence). The CDR3 is 17 amino acids. V gave up 0 bases and J gave up 1 base, with 16 bases separating them. CDR3 bases: TGTGCCAGCAGTTTATCGGGGTACCGGGACCGGTCCTACGAGCAGTACGTC. Translating it yields CASSLSGYRDRSYEQYV.

V is TRBV6-6 and J is TRBJ1-3; D gene ambiguous. V gave up 8 bases and J gave up 8 bases, with 19 bases separating them. The CDR3 loop spans 14 amino acids. Germline V gene sequence: CDR1 MNHNY, CDR2 SVGAGI (reference sequence). The CDR3 DNA reads as TGTGCCAGCGCGAGGACTCATCCCGGGGACACCATATATTTT. Protein product: CASARTHPGDTIYF.

This clonotype was detected only a few times. The chain's CDR3 is CASSEVGGTWFEAFF. Here the CDR3 DNA reads TGTGCCAGTAGTGAGGTGGGAGGGACGTGGTTTGAAGCTTTCTTT. This chain links TRBV19 with TRBJ1-1, with D possibly being TRBD1 (5 bases). The V gene lost 5 bases and the J gene lost 7 bases, with 20 bases spanning the gap. Per the germline V gene, CDR1 is LNHDA and CDR2 is SQIVND (reference sequence). This CDR3 is 15 amino acids long.

The chain is built from TRBV4-1 and TRBJ2-7, with 7 bases aligning to TRBD1. J was trimmed by 2 bases and V by 5 bases; bases with no gene match: 9. CDR3 length: 15 amino acids. The V gene's germline CDR1 is MGHRA and CDR2 YSYEKL. CDR3 sequence (DNA): TGCGCCAGCAGCACCATGGCAGGGGGTGCCTACGAGCAGTACGTC. As protein: CASSTMAGGAYEQYV.

This clonotype was observed a few times. The CDR3: CASSYLAGAGTGELFF. The CDR3 DNA is TGCGCCAGCAGCTATCTAGCGGGGGCAGGTACCGGGGAGCTGTTTTTT. The chain couples TRBV4-1 to TRBJ2-2, with 10 bases fitting TRBD2. This CDR3 is built from 16 residues. J gave up 5 bases and V 5 bases, and 8 bases lay outside the gene matches. Germline V CDR1 and CDR2: MGHRA, YSYEKL.

This clonotype was seen only once. The germline gene is not matched at one end of the junction; a read error may be the cause. The rearrangement links TRBV3-1 to TRBJ2-3; D is perhaps TRBD1 or TRBD2 (6 bases each). The CDR3 length is 15 residues. The germline V gene has CDR1 LGHDT and CDR2 YNNKEL (reference sequence). The DNA for the CDR3 is TGTGTCAGCAGCCAAGGGGGGACTGGCACAGATACGCAGTATTTT. It yields the protein CVSSQGGTGTDTQYF.

At least ten counts were recorded for this clonotype. The rearrangement joins TRBV7-8 to TRBJ2-2; D possibly matches TRBD1 or TRBD2 (5 bases each). Trimming removed 0 bases from V and 4 bases from J, with 9 bases in between. CDR1 is SGHVS, CDR2 FQNEAQ, per germline. The CDR3 consists of 15 residues. The CDR3, as DNA: TGTGCCAGCAGCTTAGCGGCAGGGACCACCGGGGAGCTGTTTTTT. Amino acids: CASSLAAGTTGELFF.